This record looks at one T cell receptor beta chain sequence and its context. Its antigen remains unidentified. The CDR3 consists of 15 residues. Germline-derived CDR1 and CDR2 are SGHAT and FQNNGV. The ends lost 1 base at V and 4 bases at J; junction bases unmatched: 4. This sample was taken from a study of breast tumors, draining lymph nodes, adjacent tissues. Study observations and caveats: Most tumor T cells seemingly derive from lymph node, then expand in tumor. Tumor repertoires ranked between lymph nodes and nontumor tissue in diversity, with V and J gene preferences.

TCRdb reprocessed the multiplex PCR reads with MiXCR, giving one entry per CDR3 protein. Altogether about 12,000 distinct CDR3 sequences are present, around 70% being singletons, with the ten largest covering about 45%. The chain couples TRBV11-2 to TRBJ2-5; 9 bases agree with TRBD2. The origin of this receptor is a female donor with breast cancer. Some clones in this sample may be carry-over from other donors' samples. Sequencing used tumor-adjacent breast tissue. CDR3 residues: CASSLALSGRETQYF. Written as DNA, the CDR3 is TGTGCCAGCAGCTTAGCGCTTAGCGGGAGAGAGACCCAGTACTTC. The whole variable domain, filled in from reference TRBV11-2 and TRBJ2-5, reads EAGVAQSPRYKIIEKRQSVAFWCNPISGHATLYWYQQILGQGPKLLIQFQNNGVVDDSQLPKDRFSAERLKGVDSTLKIQPAKLEDSAVYLCASSLALSGRETQYFGPGTRLLVL.